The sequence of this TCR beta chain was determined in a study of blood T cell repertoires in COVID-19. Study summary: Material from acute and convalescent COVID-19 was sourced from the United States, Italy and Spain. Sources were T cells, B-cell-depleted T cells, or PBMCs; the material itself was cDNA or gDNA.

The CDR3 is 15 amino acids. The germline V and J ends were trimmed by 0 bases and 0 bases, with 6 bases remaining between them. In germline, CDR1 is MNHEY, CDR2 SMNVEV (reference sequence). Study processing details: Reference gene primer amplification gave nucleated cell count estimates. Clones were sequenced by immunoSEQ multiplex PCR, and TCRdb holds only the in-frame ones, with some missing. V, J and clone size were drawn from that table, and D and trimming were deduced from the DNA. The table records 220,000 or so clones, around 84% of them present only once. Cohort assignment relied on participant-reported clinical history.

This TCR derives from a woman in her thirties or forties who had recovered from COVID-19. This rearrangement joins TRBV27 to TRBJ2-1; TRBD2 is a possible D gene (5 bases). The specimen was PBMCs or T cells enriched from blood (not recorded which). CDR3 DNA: TGTGCCAGCAGTTTATCGGCGGGCTCCTACAATGAGCAGTTCTTC. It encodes CASSLSAGSYNEQFF.